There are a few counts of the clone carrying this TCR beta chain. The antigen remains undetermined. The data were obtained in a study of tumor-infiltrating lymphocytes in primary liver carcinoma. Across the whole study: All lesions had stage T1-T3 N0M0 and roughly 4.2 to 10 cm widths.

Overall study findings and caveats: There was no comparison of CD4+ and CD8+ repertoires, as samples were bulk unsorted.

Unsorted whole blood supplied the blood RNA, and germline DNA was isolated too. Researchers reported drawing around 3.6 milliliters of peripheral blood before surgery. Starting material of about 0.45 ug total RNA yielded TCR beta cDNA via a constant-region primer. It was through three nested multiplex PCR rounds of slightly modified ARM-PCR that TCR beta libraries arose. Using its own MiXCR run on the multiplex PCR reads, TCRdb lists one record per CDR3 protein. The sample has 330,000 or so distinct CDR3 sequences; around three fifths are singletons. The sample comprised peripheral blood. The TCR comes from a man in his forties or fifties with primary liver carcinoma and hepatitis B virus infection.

CDR3 coding DNA: TGCGCCAGCAGCCAAGATGAGGACCTTCGCACCTACGAGCAGTACTTC. Translated: CASSQDEDLRTYEQYF. This sequence joins TRBV4-1 and TRBJ2-7; D is unclear. CDR3 length: 16 amino acids. Trimming cost V 0 bases and J 2 bases, with 14 bases left between them. From germline, CDR1 is MGHRA and CDR2 YSYEKL.